This T cell receptor beta chain was recorded in a study of tumor-infiltrating lymphocytes in primary liver carcinoma. Study-level results: The study found tumor-adjacent and tumor-blood pairs overlapped less than tumor region pairs. A significantly higher top-250-clone fraction was recorded for tumors than for blood (p = 0.039).

Co-extraction of both nucleic acids (RNA and DNA) used about 20-34 mg of unsorted bulk tissue. At least ten counts were recorded for this clonotype. Its antigen is not identified. CDR3 size: 13 residues. Trimming stripped 7 bases from V and 3 bases from J, with 12 bases between. CDR1 is MNHNS, CDR2 SASEGT, per germline. Using a constant-region primer together with ProtoScript II reverse transcriptase, TCR beta cDNA was made from roughly 520 ng of total RNA. Three nested multiplex PCR rounds, a slightly modified ARM-PCR method, built the TCR beta libraries. With TRBV1-TRBV30 forward primers and a C-beta reverse primer, the first two PCR rounds were run for nine to eleven cycles each. Each CDR3 protein gets one entry after TCRdb re-called the multiplex PCR reads with MiXCR. The data contain around 120,000 distinct CDR3 sequences, 55% to 75% of them singletons.

The V call is TRBV6-1, the J call TRBJ1-1, with D unresolved. Specimen: liver tumor tissue from sampling region 1. Stated subset: tumor region T1, superior pole. This receptor was identified in a woman aged 55-75 years with primary liver carcinoma and hepatitis B virus infection. CDR3 coding DNA: TGTGCCAGCATTTGGATGGAGCACACTGAAGCTTTCTTT. Protein sequence: CASIWMEHTEAFF.